The 5 T cell receptor beta chains listed next were all sequenced from one sample in a study of OX40 agonist ivuxolimab in advanced cancers. The protocol used for the library was the immunoSEQ multiplex PCR assay. The clones in this table, taken by TCRdb from immuneACCESS, are in-frame only. Not every clone is retained; where verified, under half of the shortfall comes from an unresolved V gene, and the cause of the rest is unknown. The sample yields around 30,000 clones; about 92% were counted once. Clones ranked in the top ten supply approximately 40% of the sample. The sequenced sample was CD4+ or CD8+ T cells sorted from blood, obtained in a trial of the OX40 agonist ivuxolimab. The receptors shown here come from an adult with an advanced solid tumor such as melanoma, head and neck, liver or kidney cancer.

The chain is built from TRBV27 and TRBJ2-1; no reliable D call. The length of the CDR3 is 13 residues. CDR1 and CDR2 (germline): MNHEY, SMNVEV (reference sequence). Trimming took 6 bases from V and 8 from J, leaving 14 bases between them. CDR3 coding DNA: TGTGCCAGCAGCCGGGCCCCGTTTGATGAGCAGTTCTTC. Amino acids: CASSRAPFDEQFF.

The genes are TRBV11-1 and TRBJ2-1, with D tentatively TRBD1 or TRBD2 (5 bases each). The V and J ends lost 6 bases and 0 bases respectively, with 12 bases between them. Germline V gene sequence: CDR1 SGHAT, CDR2 FQDESV (reference sequence). There are 15 residues in the CDR3. Written as DNA, the CDR3 is TGTGCCAGCAGTGAGGGGCTTAGCTCCTACAATGAGCAGTTCTTC. Protein: CASSEGLSSYNEQFF.

V gene TRBV6-5 combines with J gene TRBJ2-5; D is perhaps TRBD1 or TRBD2 (5 bases each). V lost 0 bases and J 5 bases, leaving 7 bases between the germline ends. This CDR3 is 13 amino acids long. CDR1 and CDR2 from the germline V gene are MNHEY and SVGAGI. The CDR3, as DNA: TGTGCCAGCAGTTACTCGGGGGTGGAGACCCAGTACTTC. This translates into CASSYSGVETQYF.

The chain has TRBV13 and TRBJ2-7, with 7 positions matching TRBD1. The CDR3 runs to 14 residues. The V gene's germline CDR1 is PRHDT and CDR2 FYEKMQ (reference sequence). With V trimmed by 5 bases and J by 2 bases, 6 bases remained unmatched. DNA of the CDR3: TGTGCCAGCAGCCCCCGGCAGGGGGCCTACGAGCAGTACTTC. Its protein product is CASSPRQGAYEQYF. Full variable domain (rest looked up from reference TRBV13 and TRBJ2-7): AAGVIQSPRHLIKEKRETATLKCYPIPRHDTVYWYQQGPGQDPQFLISFYEKMQSDKGSIPDRFSAQQFSDYHSELNMSSLELGDSALYFCASSPRQGAYEQYFGPGTRLTVT.

V usage is TRBV4-1 and J usage is TRBJ2-3; possible D gene TRBD2, 6 bases. Trimming removed 5 bases from V and 2 bases from J, with 14 bases in between. Per germline, CDR1 MGHRA and CDR2 YSYEKL. The CDR3 extends over 15 amino acids. The CDR3 coding sequence is TGCGCCAGCAGCGCCAGTAGCGGTTACACAGATACGCAGTATTTT. Translation: CASSASSGYTDTQYF.